The rows below give T cell receptor beta chains drawn from one sample of a study of blood T cell repertoires in COVID-19. Clones were sequenced by immunoSEQ multiplex PCR, and TCRdb holds only the in-frame ones, with some missing. The sample includes more than 250,000 clones, more than 90% of them seen just once. The sequenced sample consisted of PBMCs or T cells enriched from blood (not recorded which). Receptors originate from a woman in her thirties who had recovered from COVID-19. CDR3s include the opening cysteine and the closing phenylalanine or tryptophan. The D gene is left open where the match is weak. For some rows the clone size is stated as once, few or many, or as a class when expanded; others skip it.

D gene	V gene	J gene	clone size	CDR3 protein	CDR3 DNA
-	TRBV7-9	TRBJ1-2	-	CASSLDGYGYTF	TGTGCCAGCAGCTTAGACGGGTATGGCTACACCTTC
-	TRBV19	TRBJ2-1	-	CASRDYNEQFF	TGTGCCAGCCGAGACTACAATGAGCAGTTCTTC
-	TRBV2	TRBJ1-3	-	CASSERQGDTIYF	TGTGCCAGCAGTGAGCGGCAGGGCGACACCATATATTTT
-	TRBV19	TRBJ1-1	few	CASSISVNTEAFF	TGTGCCAGTAGTATATCGGTGAACACTGAAGCTTTCTTT
TRBD1	TRBV4-3	TRBJ1-6	-	CASSQKRPDRGGSPLHF	TGCGCCAGCAGCCAAAAAAGACCCGACAGGGGAGGGTCACCCCTCCACTTT
TRBD1	TRBV12-3/TRBV12-4	TRBJ1-1	-	CASSLQGEAFF	TGTGCCAGCAGCTTACAGGGGGAAGCTTTCTTT
-	TRBV4-1	TRBJ2-1	-	CASRRGGEQFF	TGCGCCTCCAGAAGGGGAGGTGAGCAGTTCTTC
TRBD1	TRBV13	TRBJ2-5	-	CASSLRQGAETQYF	TGTGCCAGCAGCTTGAGACAGGGGGCCGAGACCCAGTACTTC
TRBD1	TRBV7-8	TRBJ1-1	-	CASGRDRGHTEAFF	TGTGCCAGCGGCCGGGACAGGGGACACACTGAAGCTTTCTTT
TRBD2	TRBV24-1	TRBJ2-3	-	CATSDRTSEQRSDTQYF	TGTGCCACCAGTGACCGTACTAGCGAGCAGAGGTCAGATACGCAGTATTTT
-	TRBV3-1/TRBV3-2	TRBJ2-3	-	CASGGSGTDTQYF	TGTGCCAGCGGAGGGAGCGGCACAGATACGCAGTATTTT
TRBD1	TRBV28	TRBJ2-3	-	CASSFRDRGPDTQYF	TGTGCCAGCAGTTTCCGGGACAGGGGCCCAGATACGCAGTATTTT
-	TRBV15	TRBJ1-1	-	CATSRDHRVTEAFF	TGTGCCACCAGCAGAGATCACAGGGTCACTGAAGCTTTCTTT
-	TRBV6-5	TRBJ1-1	once	CASSYGADIPEAFF	TGTGCCAGCAGTTACGGGGCGGACATCCCCGAAGCTTTCTTT
-	TRBV7-8	TRBJ2-7	once	CASSLAQSYEQYF	TGTGCCAGCAGCTTAGCTCAGTCCTACGAGCAGTACTTC
-	TRBV2	TRBJ1-1	once	CASSALELNTEAFF	TGTGCCAGCAGTGCACTTGAGTTGAACACTGAAGCTTTCTTT
TRBD1	TRBV6-5	TRBJ2-7	-	CASRLRQGAYEQYF	TGTGCCAGCAGATTGCGCCAGGGGGCCTACGAGCAGTACTTC
TRBD1	TRBV28	TRBJ1-1	-	CASSPQDRVTEAFF	TGTGCCAGCAGTCCCCAGGACAGGGTCACTGAAGCTTTCTTT
TRBD1	TRBV4-2	TRBJ1-1	-	CASRLGTGAPNTEAFF	TGTGCCAGCAGGCTAGGGACAGGGGCTCCGAACACTGAAGCTTTCTTT